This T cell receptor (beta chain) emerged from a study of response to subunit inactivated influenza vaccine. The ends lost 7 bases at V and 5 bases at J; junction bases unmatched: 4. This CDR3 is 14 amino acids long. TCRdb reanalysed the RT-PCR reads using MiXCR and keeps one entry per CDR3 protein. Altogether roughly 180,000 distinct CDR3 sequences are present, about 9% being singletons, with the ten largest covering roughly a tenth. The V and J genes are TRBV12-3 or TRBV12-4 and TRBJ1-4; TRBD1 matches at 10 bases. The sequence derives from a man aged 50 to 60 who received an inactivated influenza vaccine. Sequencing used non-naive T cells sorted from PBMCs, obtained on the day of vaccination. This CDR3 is CASTRTGGNEKLFF. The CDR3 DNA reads TGTGCCAGCACCCGGACAGGGGGAAATGAAAAACTGTTTTTT.